These 12 T cell receptor beta chains were sequenced from one sample in a study of blood T cells in healthy people across ages. The second PCR ran roughly 7 to 12 cycles with a sample-barcoded 5' primer and J-beta primers. TCRdb itself ran the 5' RACE reads through MiXCR, one entry per CDR3 protein. The table includes some 560,000 distinct CDR3 sequences, roughly a quarter detected once. These data also formed part of another study, on T cells of mothers and their children.

The specimen was blood. Source of these receptors: a boy between 2 and 10 years old in good health.

The rearrangement uses TRBV7-8 and TRBJ2-7; 8 bases agree with TRBD1. The J call is uncertain, as TRBJ2-1 better fits the DNA end. Germline V gives CDR1 SGHVS, CDR2 FQNEAQ. The CDR3 runs to 16 residues. The DNA of the CDR3 is TGTGCCAGCACAGGGGCAGGGGGCCCGAAATGGAATGAGCAGTTCTTC. It yields the protein CASTGAGGPKWNEQFF.

This clonotype has more than one count but fewer than ten. This chain uses TRBV15 with TRBJ1-4; D gene uncertain. CDR3 size: 12 residues. V was pared by 4 bases and J by 8 bases, with 8 bases between. Germline assignment: CDR1 LNHNV and CDR2 YYDKDF (reference sequence). The CDR3 DNA is TGTGCCACCAGCATTATAAGAGAAAAACTGTTTTTT. Translation gives CATSIIREKLFF.

The gene calls are TRBV7-9 and TRBJ2-1; D unclear. V lost 5 bases, J lost 4 bases, and 21 bases lay in between. The CDR3 runs 17 residues. Germline CDR1 SEHNR, CDR2 FQNEAQ (reference sequence). CDR3 nucleotide sequence: TGTGCCAGCAGCAAATCCAGCCGGGTCTCCGGATACAATGAGCAGTTCTTC. It yields the protein CASSKSSRVSGYNEQFF.

The chain couples TRBV6-6 to TRBJ1-1; unclear D gene. This CDR3 is built from 13 residues. Deletions cut 0 bases from V and 6 bases from J, with 8 bases between. CDR1 MNHNY and CDR2 SVGAGI come from the germline V gene (reference sequence). The CDR3 reads CASSYSGGSEAFF. Here the CDR3 DNA reads TGTGCCAGCAGTTACTCGGGCGGGTCTGAAGCTTTCTTT.

V usage is TRBV6-5 and J usage is TRBJ1-3, with D unresolved. Trimming took 0 bases from V and 0 from J, leaving 9 bases between them. This CDR3 region has 16 residues. The germline V gene encodes CDR1 MNHEY and CDR2 SVGAGI. The CDR3 loop reads CASSYSRPHSGNTIYF. The CDR3 DNA sequence: TGTGCCAGCAGTTACTCCCGGCCCCACTCTGGAAACACCATATATTTT.

As for this clonotype: Compared with germline, one end of the junction differs, possibly owing to a read error. The chain couples TRBV2 to TRBJ2-1; D ambiguous. CDR1 SNHLY and CDR2 FYNNEI come from the germline V gene. This CDR3 is built from 14 residues. The CDR3 is CASRSYTSYNEQLF. Written as DNA, the CDR3 is TGTGCCAGCAGGAGTTACACCTCCTACAATGAGCAGTTATTC.

This rearrangement joins TRBV7-2 to TRBJ2-1; no definite D call. There are 13 residues in the CDR3. CDR1 SGHTA and CDR2 FQGNSA come from the germline V gene. V was trimmed by 5 bases and J by 7 bases, leaving 12 bases between them. CDR3 DNA: TGTGCCAGCAGCACCCCTCTCGGAAATGAGCAGTTCTTC. Translated: CASSTPLGNEQFF.

This sequence joins TRBV7-9 and TRBJ1-2; D uncertain. V was clipped by 1 base and J by 10 bases, with 7 bases between them. This CDR3 spans 11 amino acids. Germline CDR1 reads SEHNR; CDR2 reads FQNEAQ (reference sequence). The chain's CDR3 is CASSLESTYTF. For the CDR3, the DNA is TGTGCCAGCAGCTTAGAATCGACCTACACCTTC.

The V and J genes are TRBV4-2 and TRBJ2-7, with D tentatively TRBD1 or TRBD2 (6 bases each). Trimming removed 1 base at V and 1 base at J, with 14 bases between. The CDR3 extends over 16 amino acids. Germline values: CDR1 LGHNA, CDR2 YNFKEQ. The CDR3 loop reads CASSQVGGPNSYEQYF. The CDR3 region has the DNA TGTGCCAGCAGCCAAGTTGGGGGGCCAAATTCCTACGAGCAGTACTTC.

In the case of this clonotype: Given a much more abundant clone one base away, this may be a read error. The chain combines TRBV11-2 with TRBJ2-2, with TRBD2 identical over 7 bases. Germline assignment: CDR1 SGHAT and CDR2 FQNNGV. The CDR3 loop spans 14 amino acids. V lost 6 bases, J lost 10 bases, and 11 bases stayed unmatched. The CDR3 protein is CASRRAGVKAELFF. For the CDR3, the DNA is TGTGCCAGCAGGCGGGCGGGAGTAAAAGCGGAGCTGTTTTTT.

This clonotype was recorded at least ten times. The rearrangement uses TRBV5-5 and TRBJ2-5; D is ambiguous. The end of the DNA aligns better with TRBJ2-3, so the J call may be wrong. Germline V gene sequence: CDR1 SGHKS, CDR2 YYEKEE (reference sequence). The CDR3 sequence is 13 residues long. CDR3 in amino acids: CASSLDPSGTQYF. CDR3 coding DNA: TGTGCCAGCAGCTTGGACCCCTCGGGTACGCAGTATTTT.

The chain is built from TRBV7-8 and TRBJ2-4; D not certain. CDR1 is SGHVS, CDR2 FQNEAQ, per germline. V dropped 0 bases and J dropped 9 bases, with 9 bases sitting between them. The CDR3 extends over 13 amino acids. The CDR3 reads CASSLATMGIQYF. CDR3 DNA: TGTGCCAGCAGCTTAGCCACCATGGGCATTCAGTACTTC.